The present TCR beta chain was sequenced within a study of blood T cell repertoires in COVID-19. TCRdb's copy holds only in-frame clones and misses some; the assay was immunoSEQ multiplex PCR. Of approximately 110,000 clones in the sample, over 60% were seen once. Germline V lookup: CDR1 MNHEY, CDR2 SVGAGI. The CDR3 has 15 amino acids. J gave up 8 bases and V 0 bases, and 5 bases lay outside the gene matches. Sequencing input: peripheral blood. The rearrangement joins TRBV6-5 to TRBJ2-1; 9 bases agree with TRBD2. This sequence originates from a human donor in a cohort sampled during active or convalescent COVID-19. The DNA of the CDR3 is TGTGCCAGCAGTTACTCGCGGGGGGGCCATTATGAGCAGTTCTTC. Translating gives CASSYSRGGHYEQFF.